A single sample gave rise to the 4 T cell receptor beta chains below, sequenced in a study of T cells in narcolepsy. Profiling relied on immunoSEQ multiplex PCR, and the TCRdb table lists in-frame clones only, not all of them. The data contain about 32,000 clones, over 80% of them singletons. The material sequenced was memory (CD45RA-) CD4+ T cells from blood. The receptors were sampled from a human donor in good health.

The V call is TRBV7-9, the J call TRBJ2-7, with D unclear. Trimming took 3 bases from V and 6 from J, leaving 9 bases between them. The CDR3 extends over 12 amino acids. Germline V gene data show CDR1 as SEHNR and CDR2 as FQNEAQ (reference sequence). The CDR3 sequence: CASSLESAEQYV. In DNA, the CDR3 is TGTGCCAGCAGCTTGGAGTCGGCCGAGCAGTACGTC.

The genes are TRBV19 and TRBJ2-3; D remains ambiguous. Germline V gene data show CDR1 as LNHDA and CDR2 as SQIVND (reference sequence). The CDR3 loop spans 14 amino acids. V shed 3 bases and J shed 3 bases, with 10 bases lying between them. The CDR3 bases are TGTGCCAGTAGTATTATGTTCGGGACAGATACGCAGTATTTT. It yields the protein CASSIMFGTDTQYF.

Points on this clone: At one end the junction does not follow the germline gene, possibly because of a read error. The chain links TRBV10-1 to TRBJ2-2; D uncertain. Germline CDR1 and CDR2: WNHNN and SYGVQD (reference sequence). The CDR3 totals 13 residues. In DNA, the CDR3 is TGCGCCAGCAGCGAGTGGGTGACCGGGGAGCTGTTTTTT. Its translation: CASSEWVTGELFF.

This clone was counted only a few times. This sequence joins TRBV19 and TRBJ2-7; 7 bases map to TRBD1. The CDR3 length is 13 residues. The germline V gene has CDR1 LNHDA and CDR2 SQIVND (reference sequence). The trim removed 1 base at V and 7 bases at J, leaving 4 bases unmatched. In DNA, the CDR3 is TGTGCCAGTAGTATAGGTGCACAGGGGGAGCAGTACTTC. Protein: CASSIGAQGEQYF. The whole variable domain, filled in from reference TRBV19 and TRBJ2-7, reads DGGITQSPKYLFRKEGQNVTLSCEQNLNHDAMYWYRQDPGQGLRLIYYSQIVNDFQKGDIAEGYSVSREKKESFPLTVTSAQKNPTAFYLCASSIGAQGEQYFGPGTRLTVT.